This is a list of T cell receptor beta chains from one sample in a study of blood T cell repertoires in COVID-19. Measured with immunoSEQ multiplex PCR; TCRdb has only the in-frame clones, and not every one. The data hold fewer than 200,000 clones, with roughly four fifths observed a single time. Sequenced material: peripheral blood. The receptors shown here come from a human donor in a cohort sampled during active COVID-19. The conserved cysteine and the conserved F or W are not part of the CDR3 here. Fields, in order: CDR3 protein, V gene.

CDR3aa: ASSPNRIHTEAF; v_gene: TRBV19
CDR3aa: ASSQDLGLVGSTDTQY; v_gene: TRBV4-1
CDR3aa: ASSPPNSLASNTGELF; v_gene: TRBV18
CDR3aa: ASTPLPPGQGSVPSPGYT; v_gene: TRBV19
CDR3aa: ASDLSGTGVSPLH; v_gene: TRBV9
CDR3aa: ASSPGTGDQPQH; v_gene: TRBV18
CDR3aa: ASSRTEVSLNEQF; v_gene: TRBV6-5
CDR3aa: AWSSTATEAF; v_gene: TRBV30
CDR3aa: ASSFGQLHPTDTQY; v_gene: TRBV27
CDR3aa: ASSAGLATDTQY; v_gene: TRBV19
CDR3aa: ASRGGEDTQY; v_gene: TRBV7-9
CDR3aa: ASSHLIGQGALETQY; v_gene: TRBV7-6
CDR3aa: ASSEWAGRQNTEAF; v_gene: TRBV6-1
CDR3aa: ASSDTSSNQPQH; v_gene: TRBV7-9
CDR3aa: ATVPNEKLF; v_gene: TRBV2
CDR3aa: ASSLRGTLNTEAF; v_gene: TRBV4-1
CDR3aa: ASSLRGGLMNTEAF; v_gene: TRBV7-2
CDR3aa: ASHNRGLDEQY; v_gene: TRBV6-5
CDR3aa: ASSQMGQGNTEAF; v_gene: TRBV3-1/TRBV3-2
CDR3aa: ASRRVDTEAF; v_gene: TRBV11-2
CDR3aa: ASSVGGVNTEAF; v_gene: TRBV2
CDR3aa: ASIGPLYSNQPQH; v_gene: TRBV19
CDR3aa: ASSPLRGTASDEQY; v_gene: TRBV18
CDR3aa: ASSLSGTVGEKLF; v_gene: TRBV7-3
CDR3aa: ASSLSGTGGYEQY; v_gene: TRBV28
CDR3aa: ASSEVIGTSDELYNEQF; v_gene: TRBV6-1
CDR3aa: SAGTAGNYGYT; v_gene: TRBV29-1
CDR3aa: ASTALGQETQY; v_gene: TRBV3-1/TRBV3-2
CDR3aa: ASSHGENYGYT; v_gene: TRBV14
CDR3aa: ASSEFGPGITEAF; v_gene: TRBV2
CDR3aa: ASSHNRVNTEAF; v_gene: TRBV27
CDR3aa: ASSQGTAAYEQY; v_gene: TRBV5-1
CDR3aa: ASSEAGANYGYT; v_gene: TRBV6-1
CDR3aa: ASGSGRDEKLF; v_gene: TRBV12-3/TRBV12-4
CDR3aa: ASSYGTGGSNTEAF; v_gene: TRBV6-6
CDR3aa: ASSPIGGEKAQH; v_gene: TRBV5-5
CDR3aa: ASTPYRGNTEAF; v_gene: TRBV6-6
CDR3aa: ATSDQKGGEQF; v_gene: TRBV24-1
CDR3aa: ASRDRDRPNEKLF; v_gene: TRBV11-2
CDR3aa: ASSLVSKEQGTEAF; v_gene: TRBV5-1
CDR3aa: ASSSPEGTDEAF; v_gene: TRBV5-1
CDR3aa: ASMRGLGYEQY; v_gene: TRBV6-5
CDR3aa: ASSLTGHGGA; v_gene: TRBV7-3
CDR3aa: ASSLQFPDTQY; v_gene: TRBV7-8
CDR3aa: ASTGDRGSNEQF; v_gene: TRBV6-5
CDR3aa: ASSVRGTNEKLF; v_gene: TRBV4-1
CDR3aa: ASSRYRIGARTDTQY; v_gene: TRBV27
CDR3aa: AKETWGQGDEQY; v_gene: TRBV19
CDR3aa: ASSVAGGNSGTPYEQY; v_gene: TRBV9
CDR3aa: AWSVVRAYTEAF; v_gene: TRBV30
CDR3aa: ASSSKAPLSNQPQH; v_gene: TRBV5-8
CDR3aa: ASSPQQGEAF; v_gene: TRBV19
CDR3aa: ASSYRDTGNEKLF; v_gene: TRBV6-2/TRBV6-3
CDR3aa: ASSALTGASTYEQY; v_gene: TRBV6-1
CDR3aa: ASSLDGEDTEAF; v_gene: TRBV11-3
CDR3aa: ASSWGTVSYEQY; v_gene: TRBV5-1
CDR3aa: ASSDSLGGGRSAF; v_gene: TRBV2